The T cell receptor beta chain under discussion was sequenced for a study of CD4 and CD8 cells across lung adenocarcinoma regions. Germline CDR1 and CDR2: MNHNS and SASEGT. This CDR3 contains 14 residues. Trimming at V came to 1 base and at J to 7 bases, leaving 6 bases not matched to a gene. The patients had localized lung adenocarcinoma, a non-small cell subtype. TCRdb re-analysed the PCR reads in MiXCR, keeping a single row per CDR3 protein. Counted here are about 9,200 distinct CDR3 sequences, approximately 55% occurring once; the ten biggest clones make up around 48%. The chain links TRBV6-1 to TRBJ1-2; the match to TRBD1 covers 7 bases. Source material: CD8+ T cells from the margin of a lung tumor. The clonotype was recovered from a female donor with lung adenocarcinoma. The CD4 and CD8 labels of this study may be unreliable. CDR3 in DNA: TGTGCCAGCAGTGAAGGGGGGACAGCATTTGGCTACACCTTC. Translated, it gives CASSEGGTAFGYTF.